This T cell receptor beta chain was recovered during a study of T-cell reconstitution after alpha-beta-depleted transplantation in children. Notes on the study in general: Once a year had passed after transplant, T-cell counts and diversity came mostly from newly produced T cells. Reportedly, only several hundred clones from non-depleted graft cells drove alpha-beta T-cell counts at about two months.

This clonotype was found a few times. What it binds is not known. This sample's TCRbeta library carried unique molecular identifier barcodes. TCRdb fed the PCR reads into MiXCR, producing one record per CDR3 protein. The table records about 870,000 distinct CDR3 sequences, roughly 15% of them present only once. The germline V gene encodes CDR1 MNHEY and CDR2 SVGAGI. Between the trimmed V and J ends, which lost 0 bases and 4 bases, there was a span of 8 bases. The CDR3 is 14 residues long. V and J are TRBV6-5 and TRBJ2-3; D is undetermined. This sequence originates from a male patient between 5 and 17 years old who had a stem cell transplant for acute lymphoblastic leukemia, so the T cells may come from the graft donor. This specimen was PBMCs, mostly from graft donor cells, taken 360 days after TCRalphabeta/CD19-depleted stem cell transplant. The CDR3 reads CASSYSDEADTQYF. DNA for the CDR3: TGTGCCAGCAGTTACTCGGATGAGGCAGATACGCAGTATTTT.